Listed below are T cell receptor beta chains from one sample, sequenced in a study of Tregs in tolerant kidney transplant recipients. The assay was immunoSEQ multiplex PCR, and TCRdb's table has in-frame clones only and misses some. There are about 240,000 clones in the sample; more than 65% occur only once, and 0.55% to 0.65% lies in the top ten. The sample was CD4+ T cells from blood. These receptor sequences come from a human donor in good health. CDR3s include the opening cysteine and the closing phenylalanine or tryptophan. The D gene is left open where the match is weak. Clone size, where shown, is once, few, many, or a class for clones that have expanded.

abundance: NA; d_gene: TRBD1; v_gene: TRBV11-3; j_gene: TRBJ2-2; CDR3aa: CASRSTGGHTGELFF; CDR3nt: TGTGCCAGCAGAAGTACAGGGGGCCACACCGGGGAGCTGTTTTTT
abundance: NA; d_gene: NA; v_gene: TRBV27; j_gene: TRBJ2-5; CDR3aa: CASSPTSYGVTQYF; CDR3nt: TGTGCCAGCAGCCCTACTAGTTATGGGGTGACCCAGTACTTC
abundance: NA; d_gene: NA; v_gene: TRBV19; j_gene: TRBJ2-1; CDR3aa: CASSPRGQSYNEQFF; CDR3nt: TGTGCCAGTAGTCCACGTGGACAGTCCTACAATGAGCAGTTCTTC
abundance: NA; d_gene: NA; v_gene: TRBV30; j_gene: TRBJ1-4; CDR3aa: CAWMAQYNEKLFF; CDR3nt: TGTGCCTGGATGGCGCAGTATAATGAAAAACTGTTTTTT
abundance: NA; d_gene: TRBD1; v_gene: TRBV18; j_gene: TRBJ2-2; CDR3aa: CASSRRQGADGELFF; CDR3nt: TGTGCCAGCTCACGAAGACAGGGGGCTGACGGGGAGCTGTTTTTT
abundance: NA; d_gene: TRBD1; v_gene: TRBV10-1; j_gene: TRBJ1-2; CDR3aa: CASPLIQGYGYTF; CDR3nt: TGCGCCAGCCCCCTGATACAGGGGTATGGCTACACCTTC
abundance: NA; d_gene: NA; v_gene: TRBV2; j_gene: TRBJ1-6; CDR3aa: CARRVRGGNSPLHF; CDR3nt: TGTGCCAGGAGAGTGCGGGGTGGTAATTCACCCCTCCACTTT
abundance: NA; d_gene: NA; v_gene: TRBV4-2; j_gene: TRBJ2-3; CDR3aa: CASSQGTAPDTQYF; CDR3nt: TGTGCCAGCAGCCAAGGGACAGCCCCAGATACGCAGTATTTT
abundance: NA; d_gene: NA; v_gene: TRBV15; j_gene: TRBJ2-7; CDR3aa: CATSRDRWGTPLYEQYF; CDR3nt: TGTGCCACCAGCAGAGACCGGTGGGGTACGCCCCTCTACGAGCAGTACTTC
abundance: NA; d_gene: TRBD1; v_gene: TRBV5-1; j_gene: TRBJ1-2; CDR3aa: CASSDQGGAYGYTF; CDR3nt: TGCGCCAGCAGCGACCAGGGGGGCGCGTATGGCTACACCTTC
abundance: NA; d_gene: NA; v_gene: TRBV5-1; j_gene: TRBJ2-1; CDR3aa: CASSFPMGNEQFF; CDR3nt: TGCGCCAGCAGCTTTCCTATGGGCAATGAGCAGTTCTTC
abundance: few; d_gene: TRBD1; v_gene: TRBV13; j_gene: TRBJ1-2; CDR3aa: CASSRGGDYGYTF; CDR3nt: TGTGCCAGCAGCCGAGGGGGCGACTATGGCTACACCTTC
abundance: NA; d_gene: TRBD2; v_gene: TRBV29-1; j_gene: TRBJ2-3; CDR3aa: CSVLAGYTDTQYF; CDR3nt: TGCAGCGTCCTAGCGGGGTACACAGATACGCAGTATTTT
abundance: NA; d_gene: NA; v_gene: TRBV25-1; j_gene: TRBJ1-3; CDR3aa: CASSEGLVGAGNTIYF; CDR3nt: TGTGCCAGCAGTGAAGGTTTAGTAGGGGCTGGAAACACCATATATTTT
abundance: NA; d_gene: NA; v_gene: TRBV7-9; j_gene: TRBJ2-2; CDR3aa: CASSLGPPVGELFF; CDR3nt: TGTGCCAGCAGCTTAGGCCCCCCAGTCGGGGAGCTGTTTTTT
abundance: NA; d_gene: TRBD1; v_gene: TRBV14; j_gene: TRBJ2-7; CDR3aa: CANPETGGREQYF; CDR3nt: TGTGCCAACCCCGAGACAGGGGGTCGCGAGCAGTACTTC
abundance: NA; d_gene: TRBD2; v_gene: TRBV2; j_gene: TRBJ2-2; CDR3aa: CASSRAGGGTGELFF; CDR3nt: TGTGCCAGCAGCAGGGCGGGAGGGGGCACCGGGGAGCTGTTTTTT